This T cell receptor (beta chain) was observed in a study of T cells after posttransplantation cyclophosphamide. This clone has a count of ten or more. The antigen is not known. With 1 base removed from V and 8 bases from J, the gap between germline ends came to 8 bases. The germline V gene has CDR1 LNHDA and CDR2 SQIVND (reference sequence). This CDR3 spans 13 amino acids. This table comes from immunoSEQ multiplex PCR, and its TCRdb copy is limited to in-frame clones, with some not included. There are approximately 24,000 clones in the sample, none observed a single time. The study, taken as a whole, reports: Recipient CMV seropositivity and CMV reactivation strongly tracked TRB clonality.

The sequenced material came from PBMCs. This TCR was sampled from a middle-aged man in good health, CMV-negative, and a related stem cell transplant donor. The chain recombines TRBV19 with TRBJ2-2; TRBD2 might be the D (5 bases). The CDR3 DNA reads as TGTGCCAGTAGTATAGGGACTTTTGGGGAGCTGTTTTTT. Protein: CASSIGTFGELFF.